Presented here are 21 T cell receptor beta chains from one specimen sequenced in a study of T cell responses to AZD1222 COVID-19 vaccine. The data were produced by immunoSEQ multiplex PCR, yet TCRdb's version contains in-frame clones alone and is incomplete. The table has around 120,000 clones, roughly 92% seen once. The material was peripheral blood, obtained 28 days after the second AZD1222 dose. Source of these receptors: an adult who received the AZD1222 COVID-19 vaccine.

The chain recombines TRBV19 with TRBJ2-1; 13 bases map to TRBD2. The CDR3 runs 17 residues. V dropped 10 bases and J dropped 6; count of bases not matched to a gene: 15. From germline, CDR1 is LNHDA and CDR2 SQIVND (reference sequence). The CDR3 DNA sequence: TGTGCCACCCTAGGACTAGCGGGAGCTAAACGGAGCAATGAGCAGTTCTTC. It encodes CATLGLAGAKRSNEQFF.

This clone appeared once. The V and J genes are TRBV2 and TRBJ1-1, with a tentative D call TRBD1 (6 bases). This CDR3 comprises 16 residues. V gave up 3 bases and J gave up 3 bases, with 17 bases separating them. CDR1 is SNHLY and CDR2 is FYNNEI in the germline V gene. The CDR3 DNA reads as TGTGCCAGCAGTGAGGGGACACCAAGGGGGGACACTGAAGCTTTCTTT. It is translated as CASSEGTPRGDTEAFF.

The chain links TRBV11-2 to TRBJ1-2; D is possibly TRBD1 (6 bases). The germline gives CDR1 SGHAT, CDR2 FQNNGV. The CDR3 runs 13 residues. Trimming removed 4 bases at V and 8 bases at J, with 14 bases between. The CDR3 sequence is CASSSQTGNGYTF. The CDR3 nucleotides are TGTGCCAGCAGCTCCCAAACAGGGAACGGCTACACCTTC.

This rearrangement joins TRBV2 to TRBJ2-1; D possibly matches TRBD1 or TRBD2 (5 bases each). This CDR3 is built from 11 residues. V lost 7 bases, J lost 14 bases, and 15 bases lay in between. Looked up from germline, CDR1 is SNHLY and CDR2 is FYNNEI. This chain's CDR3 is CASMGVAGKFF. The CDR3 DNA reads TGTGCCAGCATGGGGGTAGCAGGAAAGTTCTTC.

The chain combines TRBV4-1 with TRBJ1-2; TRBD1 agrees at 7 bases. CDR3 length: 13 amino acids. The germline V gene encodes CDR1 MGHRA and CDR2 YSYEKL. The V segment lost 4 bases and the J segment 7 bases; nucleotides outside the gene matches: 6. The DNA for the CDR3 is TGCGCCAGCAGCCTAACAGGGGACGGTGGCTACACCTTC. Its protein product is CASSLTGDGGYTF.

This rearrangement joins TRBV5-1 to TRBJ2-3; D call uncertain. V was cut by 5 bases and J by 0 bases, with 4 bases left in between. CDR1 is SGHRS, CDR2 YFSETQ, per germline. The CDR3 runs to 12 residues. CDR3 nucleotides: TGCGCCAGCAGGATAAGCACAGATACGCAGTATTTT. Translated: CASRISTDTQYF.

The chain is built from TRBV6-5 and TRBJ2-5, with TRBD1 matching over 10 bases. The J segment lost 6 bases and the V segment lost 9 bases, leaving 7 bases of the junction unmatched. This CDR3 contains 13 residues. Germline V CDR1 and CDR2: MNHEY, SVGAGI. This chain's CDR3 is CASSDRGLKTQYF. The CDR3 DNA follows: TGTGCCAGTTCCGACAGGGGGCTAAAGACCCAGTACTTC.

The genes are TRBV30 and TRBJ1-3; D not resolved. Per germline, CDR1 GTSNPN and CDR2 SVGIG (reference sequence). V was pared by 5 bases and J by 5 bases, with 16 bases between. CDR3 size: 14 residues. Here the CDR3 reads CAWATWKERNTIYF. In nucleotides, the CDR3 is TGTGCCTGGGCGACATGGAAAGAGAGAAACACCATATATTTT.

CDR3 coding DNA: TGTGCCAGCAGGCGCCGGGACCTATACAATGAGCAGTTCTTC. Encoded protein: CASRRRDLYNEQFF. The rearrangement joins TRBV2 to TRBJ2-1; TRBD1 or TRBD2 may be the D gene (5 bases each). V was shortened by 6 bases and J by 4 bases, with 13 bases between the two germline ends. Germline V gene data show CDR1 as SNHLY and CDR2 as FYNNEI. This CDR3 is 14 amino acids long.

V is TRBV13 and J is TRBJ2-2; weak D call: TRBD1 (5 bases). The V and J ends lost 8 bases and 7 bases respectively, with 26 bases between them. CDR3 size: 17 residues. Germline V gene lookup returns CDR1 PRHDT and CDR2 FYEKMQ (reference sequence). The CDR3 loop is CASRTGPLGIGIGELFF. The DNA of the CDR3 is TGTGCCAGCCGCACAGGCCCTTTAGGCATAGGCATCGGGGAGCTGTTTTTT.

The rearrangement joins TRBV15 to TRBJ2-7, with D possibly called TRBD1 or TRBD2 (5 bases each). CDR1 and CDR2 (germline): LNHNV, YYDKDF (reference sequence). This CDR3 is 14 amino acids long. V dropped 1 base and J dropped 2 bases, with 9 bases sitting between them. The CDR3 region is CATSRAGTAYEQYF. The CDR3 nucleotides are TGTGCCACCAGCAGAGCCGGGACCGCCTACGAGCAGTACTTC. Full variable domain (remainder filled in from reference TRBV15 and TRBJ2-7): DAMVIQNPRYQVTQFGKPVTLSCSQTLNHNVMYWYQQKSSQAPKLLFHYYDKDFNNEADTPDNFQSRRPNTSFCFLDIRSPGLGDTAMYLCATSRAGTAYEQYFGPGTRLTVT.

Concerning this clone: Mismatch with germline at one junction end may stem from a read error. This chain connects TRBV7-3 to TRBJ2-3, with D unclear. CDR3 length: 15 residues. Looked up from germline, CDR1 is SGHTA and CDR2 is FQGTGA. The CDR3 region is CASSLTAPSTDTQYF. The CDR3 DNA follows: TGTGCCAGCAGCCTAACAGCTCCTAGCACAGATACGCAGTATTTT.

The chain has TRBV28 and TRBJ1-2; TRBD1 matches at 8 bases. With 5 bases clipped from V and 4 bases from J, the junction kept 9 bases outside the gene matches. CDR1 is MDHEN, CDR2 SYDVKM, per germline. The CDR3 has 15 residues. The CDR3, as DNA: TGTGCCAGCAGTCCCCCGGACAGGGAGGGCTATGGCTACACCTTC. Its protein product is CASSPPDREGYGYTF.

V is TRBV27 and J is TRBJ2-1; D not certain. The CDR3 length is 13 residues. The germline V gene encodes CDR1 MNHEY and CDR2 SMNVEV (reference sequence). Trimming removed 6 bases from V and 7 bases from J, with 13 bases in between. The DNA of the CDR3 is TGTGCCAGCAGCCCCGGGCTCTTTAATGAGCAGTTCTTC. Amino acid sequence: CASSPGLFNEQFF.

J is TRBJ2-3 and V is TRBV20-1, with unresolved D. Trimming pared 6 bases from V and 4 bases from J, leaving 11 bases between. The CDR3 loop spans 12 amino acids. The germline gives CDR1 DFQATT, CDR2 SNEGSKA (reference sequence). The CDR3 nucleotides are TGCAGTGCCAGTACGTGGGCAGATACGCAGTATTTT. This gives the protein CSASTWADTQYF.

The chain couples TRBV19 to TRBJ2-5, with a possible D match to TRBD2 (7 bases). Germline-derived CDR1 and CDR2 are LNHDA and SQIVND (reference sequence). Trimming took off 5 bases at V and 3 bases at J, with 22 bases between the two ends. This CDR3 comprises 17 residues. The CDR3 DNA reads as TGTGCCAGTAGTCCCATGGGCGGGGGCGGCGTGGAAGAGACCCAGTACTTC. It specifies CASSPMGGGGVEETQYF.

The chain is built from TRBV6-5 and TRBJ1-5; 8 nucleotides line up with TRBD1. There are 14 residues in the CDR3. CDR1 and CDR2 from the germline V gene are MNHEY and SVGAGI. The trim removed 6 bases at V and 2 bases at J, leaving 3 bases unmatched. CDR3 sequence reads: CASSQGAGNQPQHF. The CDR3 DNA reads as TGTGCCAGCAGCCAGGGGGCAGGCAATCAGCCCCAGCATTTT.

The chain has TRBV4-2 and TRBJ2-7; weak D call: TRBD1 (6 bases). CDR3 length: 15 residues. Between the trimmed V and J ends, which lost 2 bases and 5 bases, there was a span of 16 bases. Germline V gene lookup returns CDR1 LGHNA and CDR2 YNFKEQ. The CDR3 here is CASSQTGTPKDEQYF. The CDR3, as DNA: TGTGCCAGCAGCCAAACCGGGACACCCAAGGACGAGCAGTACTTC.

V is TRBV29-1 and J is TRBJ1-3; D remains ambiguous. Germline V gives CDR1 SQVTM, CDR2 ANQGSEA. CDR3 length: 13 residues. Deletions cut 4 bases from V and 0 bases from J, with 7 bases between. The CDR3 DNA reads TGCAGCGTTGCCCCCCTCTCTGGAAACACCATATATTTT. Its protein product is CSVAPLSGNTIYF.

This clone was observed a single time. V and J are TRBV28 and TRBJ2-1; 8 bases agree with TRBD2. In germline, CDR1 is MDHEN, CDR2 SYDVKM. The V gene end was trimmed by 9 bases and the J gene end by 8 bases; junction bases not matched to a gene: 18. The CDR3 runs to 16 residues. The CDR3 DNA sequence: TGTGCCAGTACGGTAGCTCGGGGGGGAGTGGTATATGAGCAGTTCTTC. It yields the protein CASTVARGGVVYEQFF.

The CDR3 DNA is TGTGCCTGGAGTAACAGGGTCGAGCAGTACTTC. Protein sequence: CAWSNRVEQYF. This chain joins TRBV30 and TRBJ2-7, with a tentative D call TRBD1 (6 bases). Germline V gene lookup returns CDR1 GTSNPN and CDR2 SVGIG (reference sequence). The CDR3 covers 11 residues. Trimming stripped 2 bases from V and 6 bases from J, with 8 bases between.